This record covers a single T cell receptor (beta chain). Antigen specificity is unknown. Together with a sample-barcoded 5' primer, a J-beta primer mix was included in a second PCR lasting 7 to 11 cycles. A tag from a template-switch adaptor with 12 random nucleotides marked each cDNA molecule. In TCRdb, the 5' RACE reads were re-called with MiXCR into one record per CDR3 protein. This sample yields about 1.5 million distinct CDR3 sequences, of which approximately 42% are seen a single time; 7.9% belongs to the top ten. This sample is drawn from a study of blood T cells in healthy people across ages. Study-wide results and caveats: Age brought a roughly linear fall in TCR beta diversity measured per million T cells.

No fewer than 6 million PBMCs went into each sample. The length of the CDR3 is 16 residues. Germline assignment: CDR1 WSHSY and CDR2 SAAADI. With V trimmed by 0 bases and J by 0 bases, 3 bases remained unmatched. This TCR derives from a woman in her late teens or twenties in good health. Source material: blood. The rearrangement joins TRBV10-2 to TRBJ1-2, with 8 bases that match TRBD1. In DNA form, the CDR3 reads TGCGCCAGCAGTGAGTCAAGCAGGGGGCCTAACTATGGCTACACCTTC. Its translation is CASSESSRGPNYGYTF.